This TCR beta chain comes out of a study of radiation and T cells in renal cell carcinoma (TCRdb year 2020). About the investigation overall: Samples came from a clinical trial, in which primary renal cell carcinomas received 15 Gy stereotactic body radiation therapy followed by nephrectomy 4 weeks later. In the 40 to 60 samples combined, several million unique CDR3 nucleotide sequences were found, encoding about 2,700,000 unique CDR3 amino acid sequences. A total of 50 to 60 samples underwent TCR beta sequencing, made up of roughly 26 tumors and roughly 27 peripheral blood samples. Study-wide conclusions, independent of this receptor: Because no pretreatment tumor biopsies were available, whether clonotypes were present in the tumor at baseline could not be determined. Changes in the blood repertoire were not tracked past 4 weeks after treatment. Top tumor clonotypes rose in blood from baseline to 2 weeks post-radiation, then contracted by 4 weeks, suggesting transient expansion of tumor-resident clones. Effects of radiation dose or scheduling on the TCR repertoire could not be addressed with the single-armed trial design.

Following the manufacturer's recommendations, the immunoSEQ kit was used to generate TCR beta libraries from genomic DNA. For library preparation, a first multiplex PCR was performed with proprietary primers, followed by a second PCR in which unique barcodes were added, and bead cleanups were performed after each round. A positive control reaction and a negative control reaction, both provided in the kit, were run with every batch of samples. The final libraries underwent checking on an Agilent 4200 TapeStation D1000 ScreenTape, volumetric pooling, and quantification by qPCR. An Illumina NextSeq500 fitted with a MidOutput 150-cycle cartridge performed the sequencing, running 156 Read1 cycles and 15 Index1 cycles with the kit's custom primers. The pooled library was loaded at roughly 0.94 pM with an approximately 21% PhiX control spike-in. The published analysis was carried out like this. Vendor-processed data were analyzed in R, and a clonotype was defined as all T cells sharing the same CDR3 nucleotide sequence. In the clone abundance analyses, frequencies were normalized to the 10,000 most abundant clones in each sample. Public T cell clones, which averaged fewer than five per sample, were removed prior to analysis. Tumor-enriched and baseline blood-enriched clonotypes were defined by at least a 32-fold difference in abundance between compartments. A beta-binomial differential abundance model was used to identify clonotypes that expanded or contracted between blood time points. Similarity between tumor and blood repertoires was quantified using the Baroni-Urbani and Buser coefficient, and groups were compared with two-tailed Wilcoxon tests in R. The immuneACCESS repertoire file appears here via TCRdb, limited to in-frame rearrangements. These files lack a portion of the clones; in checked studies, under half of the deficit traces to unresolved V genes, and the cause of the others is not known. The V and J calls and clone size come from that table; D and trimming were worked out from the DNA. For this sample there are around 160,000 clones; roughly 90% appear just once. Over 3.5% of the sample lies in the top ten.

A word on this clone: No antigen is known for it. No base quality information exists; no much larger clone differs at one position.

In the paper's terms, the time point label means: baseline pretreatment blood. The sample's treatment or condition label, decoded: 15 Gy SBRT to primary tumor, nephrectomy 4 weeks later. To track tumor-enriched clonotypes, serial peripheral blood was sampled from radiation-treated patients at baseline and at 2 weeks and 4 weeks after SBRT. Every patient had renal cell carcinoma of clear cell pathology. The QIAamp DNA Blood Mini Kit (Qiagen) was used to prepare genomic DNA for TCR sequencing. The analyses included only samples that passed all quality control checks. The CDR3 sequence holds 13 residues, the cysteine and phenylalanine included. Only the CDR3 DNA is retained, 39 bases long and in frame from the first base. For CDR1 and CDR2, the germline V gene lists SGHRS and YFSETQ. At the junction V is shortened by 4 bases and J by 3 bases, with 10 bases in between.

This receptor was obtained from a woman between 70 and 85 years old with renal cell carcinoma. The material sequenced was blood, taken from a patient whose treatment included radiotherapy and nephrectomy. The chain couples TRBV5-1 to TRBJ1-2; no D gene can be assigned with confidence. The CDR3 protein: CASSRSADYGYTF. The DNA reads TGCGCCAGCAGCCGAAGTGCTGACTATGGCTACACCTTC.